The 10 T cell receptor beta chains reported below all come from one sample, sequenced in a study of T cell responses to AZD1222 COVID-19 vaccine. Using immunoSEQ multiplex PCR, the repertoire was profiled, and TCRdb retains in-frame clones only, with some absent. The data contain under 150,000 clones, around 90% of them singletons. The sequencing used peripheral blood, collected 28 days after the second AZD1222 dose. These receptors were obtained from an adult who received the AZD1222 COVID-19 vaccine.

The rearrangement links TRBV5-1 to TRBJ2-7; 11 positions agree with TRBD2. V was clipped by 6 bases and J by 4 bases; unmatched bases: 6. The CDR3 contains 14 residues. Germline V gene sequence: CDR1 SGHRS, CDR2 YFSETQ. The CDR3 is CASTLGTSGYEQYF. CDR3 in DNA: TGCGCCAGCACCCTGGGGACTAGCGGTTACGAGCAGTACTTC. The full variable domain, in which reference TRBV5-1 and TRBJ2-7 provide the parts outside the CDR3, is KAGVTQTPRYLIKTRGQQVTLSCSPISGHRSVSWYQQTPGQGLQFLFEYFSETQRNKGNFPGRFSGRQFSNSRSEMNVSTLELGDSALYLCASTLGTSGYEQYFGPGTRLTVT.

This chain links TRBV7-9 with TRBJ1-1; D is uncertain. The CDR3 length is 13 residues. The V end was cut by 0 bases, the J end by 7 bases, with 9 bases between. Germline CDR1 reads SEHNR; CDR2 reads FQNEAQ (reference sequence). For the CDR3, the DNA is TGTGCCAGCAGCTTAGCGGTCCAGAATGAAGCTTTCTTT. Translated: CASSLAVQNEAFF. The complete variable domain, with remaining parts taken from reference TRBV7-9 and TRBJ1-1, reads DTGVSQNPRHKITKRGQNVTFRCDPISEHNRLYWYRQTLGQGPEFLTYFQNEAQLEKSRLLSDRFSAERPKGSFSTLEIQRTEQGDSAMYLCASSLAVQNEAFFGQGTRLTVV.

The chain carries TRBV5-1 and TRBJ1-1, with 7 bases aligning to TRBD1. In germline, CDR1 is SGHRS, CDR2 YFSETQ. The CDR3 runs 14 residues. V gave up 0 bases and J gave up 1 base; unmatched junction bases: 0. The CDR3 DNA reads TGCGCCAGCAGCTTGGAGGGGGCGAACACTGAAGCTTTCTTT. Protein sequence: CASSLEGANTEAFF.

This chain uses TRBV27 with TRBJ2-7; 11 bases fit TRBD2. CDR3 length: 18 residues. Germline lookup yields CDR1 MNHEY and CDR2 SMNVEV (reference sequence). V lost 0 bases, J lost 2 bases, and 9 bases stayed unmatched. DNA for the CDR3: TGTGCCAGCAGTTTATCGGTAGCGGGAGGGAACCTACCCTACGAGCAGTACGTC. It is translated as CASSLSVAGGNLPYEQYV.

The chain joins TRBV2 to TRBJ2-3; the match to TRBD1 covers 7 bases. CDR3 length: 13 amino acids. V was pared by 11 bases and J by 6 bases, with 11 bases of the junction left unmatched. Germline V CDR1 and CDR2: SNHLY, FYNNEI. The CDR3, as DNA: TGTGCCGGAAAAAACAGGGGCTCGGATACGCAGTATTTT. It yields the protein CAGKNRGSDTQYF.

V is TRBV7-2 and J is TRBJ2-1; D unclear. The CDR3 extends over 15 amino acids. V was shortened by 1 base and J by 3 bases, with 10 bases between the two germline ends. From germline, CDR1 is SGHTA and CDR2 FQGNSA. CDR3 loop: CASSLVVPFYNEQFF. The CDR3 DNA sequence: TGTGCCAGCAGCTTAGTAGTCCCCTTCTACAATGAGCAGTTCTTC.

J is TRBJ1-1 and V is TRBV6-2 or TRBV6-3, with D unclear. The germline V gene encodes CDR1 MNHEY and CDR2 SVGEGT. Trimming left V 2 bases short and J 1 base short, with 8 bases between. This CDR3 spans 14 amino acids. This CDR3 reads CASSYHITNTEAFF. As DNA, the CDR3 is TGTGCCAGCAGTTACCACATCACGAACACTGAAGCTTTCTTT.

The chain is built from TRBV7-3 and TRBJ2-3; either TRBD1 or TRBD2 may fit D (5 bases each). V lost 3 bases, J lost 6 bases, and 16 bases lay in between. Germline values: CDR1 SGHTA, CDR2 FQGTGA. This CDR3 is 15 amino acids long. CDR3 nucleotides: TGTGCCAGCAGCTTGAGGGGTGGGCCTGGGGATACGCAGTATTTT. It encodes CASSLRGGPGDTQYF. Full variable domain (missing parts from reference TRBV7-3 and TRBJ2-3): GAGVSQTPSNKVTEKGKYVELRCDPISGHTALYWYRQSLGQGPEFLIYFQGTGAADDSGLPNDRFFAVRPEGSVSTLKIQRTERGDSAVYLCASSLRGGPGDTQYFGPGTRLTVL.

V is TRBV6-6 and J is TRBJ2-1; TRBD1 might be the D (5 bases). The CDR3 covers 15 residues. The germline V gene encodes CDR1 MNHNY and CDR2 SVGAGI (reference sequence). V was trimmed by 2 bases and J by 8 bases, leaving 16 bases between them. This CDR3 is CASSYRMGLGHEQFF. The CDR3 coding sequence is TGTGCCAGCAGTTACCGGATGGGGCTCGGCCATGAGCAGTTCTTC.

The V gene is TRBV28, the J gene TRBJ1-2; D is ambiguous. The ends were cut back, 5 bases at V and 4 bases at J, with 17 bases in the middle. The CDR3 loop spans 15 amino acids. Germline V gene sequence: CDR1 MDHEN, CDR2 SYDVKM. The CDR3 spells CASSLGGDLGYGYTF. Written as DNA, the CDR3 is TGTGCCAGCAGTCTAGGCGGGGATTTGGGCTATGGCTACACCTTC.